The 9 T cell receptor beta chains below were found in one sample sequenced in a study of CD8 T cells in Susac syndrome. After extraction with the RNeasy kit, roughly 0.45 to 1 ug of the RNA was reverse transcribed using random hexamers. Via MiXCR, TCRdb re-called the immunoSEQ multiplex PCR reads, giving one row per CDR3 protein. Among 45,000 to 60,000 distinct CDR3 sequences listed, around 93% were seen once. Sequencing used CD8+ T cells from PBMCs. Receptors were obtained from a human donor with multiple sclerosis.

This chain uses TRBV7-6 with TRBJ2-2; 11 nucleotides align to TRBD2. Trimming at V came to 5 bases and at J to 1 base, leaving 6 bases not matched to a gene. Germline-derived CDR1 and CDR2 are SGHVS and FNYEAQ. The CDR3 contains 17 residues. The CDR3 nucleotides are TGTGCCAGCAGCCTTAGCGGGGGGGCCGGGAACACCGGGGAGCTGTTTTTT. This encodes CASSLSGGAGNTGELFF.

J is TRBJ2-5 and V is TRBV12-3 or TRBV12-4; D is perhaps TRBD2 (5 bases). CDR3 length: 14 amino acids. Trimming removed 6 bases from V and 1 base from J, with 12 bases in between. The CDR3 region has the DNA TGTGCCAGCAGCGGCAAAGGGAGCCAAGAGACCCAGTACTTC. Translated: CASSGKGSQETQYF.

Only a few counts were recorded for this clonotype. The chain recombines TRBV4-1 with TRBJ2-1; 13 bases are a match to TRBD2. The CDR3 length is 13 residues. Germline lookup yields CDR1 MGHRA and CDR2 YSYEKL. The V and J ends lost 4 bases and 16 bases, in that order; junction bases with no gene match: 7. CDR3 residues: CASSPGLAGVQFF. The DNA for the CDR3 is TGCGCCAGCAGCCCAGGACTAGCGGGGGTCCAATTCTTC.

V is TRBV2 and J is TRBJ2-5; D is undetermined. CDR1 is SNHLY, CDR2 FYNNEI, per germline. V dropped 5 bases and J dropped 4 bases, with 17 bases sitting between them. The CDR3 sequence is 15 residues long. Written as DNA, the CDR3 is TGTGCCAGCAGTACCCCCGCCGCGGTAGGAGAGACCCAGTACTTC. This gives the protein CASSTPAAVGETQYF.

V is TRBV5-1 and J is TRBJ1-1; no clear D. V lost 2 bases, J lost 2 bases, and 10 bases lay in between. The CDR3 contains 14 residues. Germline CDR1 is SGHRS and CDR2 is YFSETQ. Here the CDR3 DNA reads TGCGCCAGCAGCTTCCCGACGGGAAACACTGAAGCTTTCTTT. It encodes CASSFPTGNTEAFF.

V gene TRBV19 combines with J gene TRBJ2-2; 11 nucleotides align to TRBD2. From germline, CDR1 is LNHDA and CDR2 SQIVND (reference sequence). CDR3 length equals 16 residues. The junction had 6 bases not matched to a gene; V was cut back by 6 bases and J by 3 bases. CDR3 DNA: TGTGCCAGTAGCCCGGGACTAGCGGAATACACCGGGGAGCTGTTTTTT. This encodes CASSPGLAEYTGELFF.

J is TRBJ1-2 and V is TRBV20-1, with D unresolved. There are 14 residues in the CDR3. The V gene lost 4 bases and the J gene lost 2 bases, with 14 bases spanning the gap. CDR1 is DFQATT, CDR2 SNEGSKA, per germline (reference sequence). CDR3 DNA: TGCAGTGCTAACTTTAAGGTTCCAAACTATGGCTACACCTTC. Protein: CSANFKVPNYGYTF.

The V and J genes are TRBV28 and TRBJ1-2; TRBD1 might be the D (6 bases). The V end was cut by 6 bases, the J end by 5 bases, with 13 bases between. Per the germline V gene, CDR1 is MDHEN and CDR2 is SYDVKM. The CDR3 covers 13 residues. The CDR3 here is CASRREQGYGYTF. CDR3 bases: TGTGCCAGCAGGCGGGAACAGGGTTATGGCTACACCTTC.

The chain joins TRBV6-2 or TRBV6-3 to TRBJ1-2; D uncertain. V dropped 0 bases and J dropped 0 bases, with 8 bases sitting between them. Germline V gene lookup returns CDR1 MNHEY and CDR2 SVGEGT. The CDR3 runs to 15 residues. For the CDR3, the DNA is TGTGCCAGCAGTTACTCGCGGGAATCTAACTATGGCTACACCTTC. It translates to CASSYSRESNYGYTF.